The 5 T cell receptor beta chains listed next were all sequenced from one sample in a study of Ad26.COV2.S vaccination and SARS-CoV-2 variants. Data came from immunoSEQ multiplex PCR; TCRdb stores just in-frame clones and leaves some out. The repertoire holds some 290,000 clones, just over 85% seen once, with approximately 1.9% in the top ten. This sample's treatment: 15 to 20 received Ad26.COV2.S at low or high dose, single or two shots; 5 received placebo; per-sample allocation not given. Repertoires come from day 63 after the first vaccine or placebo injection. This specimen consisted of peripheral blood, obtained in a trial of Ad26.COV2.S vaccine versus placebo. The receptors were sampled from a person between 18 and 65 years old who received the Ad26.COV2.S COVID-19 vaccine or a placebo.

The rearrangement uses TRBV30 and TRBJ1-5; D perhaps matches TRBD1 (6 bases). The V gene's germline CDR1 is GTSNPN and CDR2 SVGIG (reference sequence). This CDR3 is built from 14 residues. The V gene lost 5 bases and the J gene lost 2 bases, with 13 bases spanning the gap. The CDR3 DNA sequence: TGTGCCTGGGCCCAGGGGAAGGGCAATCAGCCCCAGCATTTT. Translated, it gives CAWAQGKGNQPQHF.

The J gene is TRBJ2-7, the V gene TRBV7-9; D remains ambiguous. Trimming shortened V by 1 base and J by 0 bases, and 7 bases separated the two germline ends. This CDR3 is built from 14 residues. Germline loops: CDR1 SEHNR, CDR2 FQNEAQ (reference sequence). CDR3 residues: CASSLVAHSYEQYF. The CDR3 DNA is TGTGCCAGCAGCTTAGTAGCACACTCCTACGAGCAGTACTTC.

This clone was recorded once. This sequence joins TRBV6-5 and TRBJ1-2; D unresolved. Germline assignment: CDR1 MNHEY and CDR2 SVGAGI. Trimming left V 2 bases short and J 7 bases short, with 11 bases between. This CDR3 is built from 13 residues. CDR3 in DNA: TGTGCCAGCAGTTACACGGAGTGGGGTGGCTACACCTTC. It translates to CASSYTEWGGYTF.

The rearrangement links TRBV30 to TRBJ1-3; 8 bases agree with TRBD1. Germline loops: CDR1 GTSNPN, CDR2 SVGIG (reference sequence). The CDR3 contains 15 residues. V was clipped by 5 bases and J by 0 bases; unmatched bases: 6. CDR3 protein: CAWGGQAISGNTIYF. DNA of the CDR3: TGTGCCTGGGGGGGACAGGCTATCTCTGGAAACACCATATATTTT.

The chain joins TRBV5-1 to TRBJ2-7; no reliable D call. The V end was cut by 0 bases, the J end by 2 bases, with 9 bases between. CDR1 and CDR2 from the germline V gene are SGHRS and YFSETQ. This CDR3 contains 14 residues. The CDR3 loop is CASSLAGGAYEQYF. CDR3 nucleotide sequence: TGCGCCAGCAGCTTGGCAGGCGGTGCCTACGAGCAGTACTTC.